The clone carrying this TCR beta chain was observed once. Its antigen is unidentified. The repertoire was sequenced with immunoSEQ multiplex PCR; TCRdb's copy has only in-frame clones and lacks some. The top ten hold over 1.3% of the sample, which has roughly 20,000 clones, approximately 90% seen once. The J segment lost 9 bases and the V segment lost 3 bases, leaving 20 bases of the junction unmatched. Looked up from germline, CDR1 is SGHRS and CDR2 is YFSETQ. The CDR3 spans 20 residues. Regulatory T cells were sorted from blood as CD4+ CD25-high CD127-low cells. The data were taken from a study of regulatory and conventional T cells in RAG deficiency. Findings and limits, study-wide: Compared with controls, unique Treg TCR beta sequences dropped about 97-fold in Omenn syndrome and CID/AS. Omenn patients showed >90% Treg-Tconv overlap and shorter CDR3 lengths. Shannon entropy was markedly lower and Simpson indices higher in RAG-deficient patients than control T-cell subsets.

This sample was shared with a second study, whose subject was regulatory T cells. That paper states: The PCR used 52 TRBV and 13 TRBJ primers.

The specimen was Tregs sorted from blood. The V and J genes are TRBV5-1 and TRBJ2-1; 14 bases are a match to TRBD2. The TCR was taken from a human donor in good health. CDR3 sequence reads: CASSSSRGLAGGRGGSEQFF. In DNA form, the CDR3 reads TGCGCCAGCAGCTCCTCCCGAGGACTAGCGGGAGGCCGGGGTGGAAGTGAGCAGTTCTTC.